This T cell receptor beta chain was recovered during a study of T cells in Graves' hyperthyroidism and ophthalmopathy. The trim removed 4 bases at V and 3 bases at J, leaving 9 bases unmatched. Germline CDR1 reads DFQATT; CDR2 reads SNEGSKA (reference sequence). CDR3 length: 14 residues. Any patient presenting with uncontrolled infection, other autoimmune disease, pregnancy or lactation was left out. Diagnoses were established using clinical symptoms, serum thyroxine and TRAb, thyroid ultrasound and orbital computed tomography. Amplified TCR beta CDR3 regions derived from RNA transcripts. RT-PCR in the first round (using the HTBI primer set) targeted the TCR CDR3. TCRdb ran MiXCR on the multiplex PCR reads and lists one entry per CDR3 protein. The table lists roughly 250,000 distinct CDR3 sequences, roughly 15% of them singletons. This clonotype was recorded many times.

The rearrangement joins TRBV20-1 to TRBJ2-7; TRBD2 aligns across 7 bases. The receptor comes from a woman aged 40 to 50 with Graves' hyperthyroidism that later progressed to Graves' ophthalmopathy. The specimen sequenced was blood. CDR3 sequence: CSAKIGGSGYEQYF. As DNA, the CDR3 is TGCAGTGCTAAGATTGGCGGGAGTGGCTACGAGCAGTACTTC.